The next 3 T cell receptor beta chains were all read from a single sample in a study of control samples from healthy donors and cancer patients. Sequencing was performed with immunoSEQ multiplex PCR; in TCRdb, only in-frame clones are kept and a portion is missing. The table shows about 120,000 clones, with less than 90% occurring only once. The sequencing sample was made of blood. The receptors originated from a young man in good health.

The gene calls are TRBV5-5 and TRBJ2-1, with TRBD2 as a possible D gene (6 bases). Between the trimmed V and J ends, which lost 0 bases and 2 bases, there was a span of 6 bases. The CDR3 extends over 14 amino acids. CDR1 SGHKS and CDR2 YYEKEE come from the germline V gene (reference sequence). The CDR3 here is CASSLAGAYNEQFF. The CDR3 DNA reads TGTGCCAGCAGCTTGGCGGGAGCCTACAATGAGCAGTTCTTC.

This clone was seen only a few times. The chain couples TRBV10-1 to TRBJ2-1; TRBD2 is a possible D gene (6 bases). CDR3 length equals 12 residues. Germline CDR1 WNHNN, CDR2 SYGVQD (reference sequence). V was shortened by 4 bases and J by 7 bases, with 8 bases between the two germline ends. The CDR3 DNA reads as TGCGCCAGCAGTGTCCTAGCGAATGAGCAGTTCTTC. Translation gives CASSVLANEQFF.

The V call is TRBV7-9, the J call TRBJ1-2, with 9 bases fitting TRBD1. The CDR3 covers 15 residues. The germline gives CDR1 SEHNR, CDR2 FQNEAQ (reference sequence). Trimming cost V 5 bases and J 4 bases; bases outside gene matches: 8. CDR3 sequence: CASSTNRGRGYGYTF. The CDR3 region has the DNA TGTGCCAGCAGCACAAACAGGGGGCGCGGCTATGGCTACACCTTC.